This T cell receptor (beta chain) was identified during a study of CD8 T cells in Susac syndrome. Findings of the study overall: The Susac syndrome CD4+ T cell repertoires displayed no clonal expansion.

Random hexamers served to reverse transcribe roughly 0.45 to 1 ug RNA. The CDR3 of TCR beta was amplified by immunoSEQ multiplex PCR across 54 Vbeta and 13 Jbeta. TCRdb fed the immunoSEQ multiplex PCR reads into MiXCR, producing one record per CDR3 protein. The sample gives 150,000 or so distinct CDR3 sequences, 95% to 96% of which show up once; 0.095% to 0.15% is in the top ten. Trimming left V 2 bases short and J 0 bases short, with 5 bases between. The CDR3 is made up of 15 amino acids. CDR1 and CDR2 from the germline V gene are MDHEN and SYDVKM. As regards this clonotype: As yet, its antigen is unknown.

The rearrangement links TRBV28 to TRBJ2-6, with D unclear. Material: CD4+ T cells from PBMCs. This clonotype was obtained from a human donor with Susac syndrome. The CDR3 here is CASSLPISGANVLTF. In nucleotides, the CDR3 is TGTGCCAGCAGTTTACCTATCTCTGGGGCCAACGTCCTGACTTTC.